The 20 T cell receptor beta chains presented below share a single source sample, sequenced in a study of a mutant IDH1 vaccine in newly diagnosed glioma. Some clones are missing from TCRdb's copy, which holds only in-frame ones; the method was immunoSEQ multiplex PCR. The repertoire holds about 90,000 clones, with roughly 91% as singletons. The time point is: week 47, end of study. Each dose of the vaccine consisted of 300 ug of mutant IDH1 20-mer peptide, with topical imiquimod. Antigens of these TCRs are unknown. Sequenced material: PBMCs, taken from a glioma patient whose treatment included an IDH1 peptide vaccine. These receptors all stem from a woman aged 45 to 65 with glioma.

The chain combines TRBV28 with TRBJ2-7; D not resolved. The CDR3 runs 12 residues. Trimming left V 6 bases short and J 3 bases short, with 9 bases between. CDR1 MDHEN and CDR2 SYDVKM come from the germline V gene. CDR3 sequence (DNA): TGTGCCAGCAGATCGGGCAACTACGAGCAGTACTTC. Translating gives CASRSGNYEQYF.

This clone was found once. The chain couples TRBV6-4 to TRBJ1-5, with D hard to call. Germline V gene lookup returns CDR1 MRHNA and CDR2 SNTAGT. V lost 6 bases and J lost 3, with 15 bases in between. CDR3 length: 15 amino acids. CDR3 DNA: TGTGCCAGCAGCGCCCAAGCAGGTCCCAATCAGCCCCAGCATTTT. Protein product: CASSAQAGPNQPQHF.

The CDR3 protein is CASSLGQGSVYEQFF. CDR3 in DNA: TGTGCCAGCAGCTTAGGGCAGGGGTCGGTCTATGAGCAGTTCTTC. The chain combines TRBV11-3 with TRBJ2-1; D possibly corresponds to TRBD1 (6 bases). CDR3 size: 15 residues. Trimming cost V 1 base and J 8 bases, with 15 bases left between them. Germline lookup yields CDR1 SGHNT and CDR2 YENEEA.

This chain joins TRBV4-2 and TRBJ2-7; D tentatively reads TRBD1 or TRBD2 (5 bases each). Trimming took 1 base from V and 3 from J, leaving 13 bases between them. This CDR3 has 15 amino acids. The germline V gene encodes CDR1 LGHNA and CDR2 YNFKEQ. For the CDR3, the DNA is TGTGCCAGCAGCCAAGTACGAGGGGAACTCTACGAGCAGTACTTC. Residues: CASSQVRGELYEQYF.

CDR3: CASSLEWLPANEQFF. DNA for the CDR3: TGTGCCAGCAGCTTAGAATGGTTGCCTGCTAATGAGCAGTTCTTC. This chain joins TRBV11-2 and TRBJ2-1; D gene uncertain. There are 15 residues in the CDR3. Trimming left V 0 bases short and J 7 bases short, with 13 bases between. The germline V gene has CDR1 SGHAT and CDR2 FQNNGV.

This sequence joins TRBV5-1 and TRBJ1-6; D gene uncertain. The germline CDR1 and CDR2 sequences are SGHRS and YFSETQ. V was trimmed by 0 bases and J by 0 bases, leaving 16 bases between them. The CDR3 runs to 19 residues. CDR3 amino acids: CASSLGPTNPSSYNSPLHF. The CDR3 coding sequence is TGCGCCAGCAGCTTGGGGCCAACAAACCCCTCCTCCTATAATTCACCCCTCCACTTT.

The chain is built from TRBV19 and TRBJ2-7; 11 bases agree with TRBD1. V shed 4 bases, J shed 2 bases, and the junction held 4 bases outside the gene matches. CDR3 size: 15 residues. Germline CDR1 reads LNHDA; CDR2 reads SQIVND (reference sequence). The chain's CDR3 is CASSSRDRGAYEQYF. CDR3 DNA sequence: TGTGCCAGTAGTAGCCGGGACAGGGGGGCCTACGAGCAGTACTTC.

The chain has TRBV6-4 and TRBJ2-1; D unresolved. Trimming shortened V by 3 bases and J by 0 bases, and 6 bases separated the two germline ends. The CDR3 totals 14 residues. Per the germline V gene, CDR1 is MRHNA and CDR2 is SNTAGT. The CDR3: CASSEQDSYNEQFF. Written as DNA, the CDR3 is TGTGCCAGCAGTGAGCAGGACTCCTACAATGAGCAGTTCTTC.

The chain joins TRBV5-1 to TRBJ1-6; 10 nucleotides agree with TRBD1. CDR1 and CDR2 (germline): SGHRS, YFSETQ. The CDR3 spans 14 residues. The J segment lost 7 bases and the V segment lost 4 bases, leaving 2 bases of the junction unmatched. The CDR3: CASSVGQGNSPLHF. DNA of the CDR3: TGCGCCAGCAGCGTGGGACAGGGGAATTCACCCCTCCACTTT.

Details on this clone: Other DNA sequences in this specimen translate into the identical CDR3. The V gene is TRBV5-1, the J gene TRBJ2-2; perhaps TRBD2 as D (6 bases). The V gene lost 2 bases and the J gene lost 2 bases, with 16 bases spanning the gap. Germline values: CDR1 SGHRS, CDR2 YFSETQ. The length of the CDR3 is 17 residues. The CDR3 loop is CASSLTTGTSNTGELFF. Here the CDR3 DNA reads TGCGCCAGCAGCTTAACTACCGGGACTTCCAACACCGGGGAGCTGTTTTTT.

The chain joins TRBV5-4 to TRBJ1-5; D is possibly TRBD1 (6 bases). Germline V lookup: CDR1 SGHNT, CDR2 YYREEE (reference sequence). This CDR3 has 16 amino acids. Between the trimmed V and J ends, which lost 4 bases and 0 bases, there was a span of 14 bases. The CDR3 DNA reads TGTGCCAGCAGCGTGGGGGCCCCTGATAGCAATCAGCCCCAGCATTTT. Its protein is CASSVGAPDSNQPQHF.

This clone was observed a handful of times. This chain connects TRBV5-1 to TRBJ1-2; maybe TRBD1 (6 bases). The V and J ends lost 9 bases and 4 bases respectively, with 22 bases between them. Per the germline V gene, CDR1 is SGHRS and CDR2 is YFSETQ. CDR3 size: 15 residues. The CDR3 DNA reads TGCGCCACAGGCTGGGGGACATCGGATGTCTATGGCTACACCTTC. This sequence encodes CATGWGTSDVYGYTF.

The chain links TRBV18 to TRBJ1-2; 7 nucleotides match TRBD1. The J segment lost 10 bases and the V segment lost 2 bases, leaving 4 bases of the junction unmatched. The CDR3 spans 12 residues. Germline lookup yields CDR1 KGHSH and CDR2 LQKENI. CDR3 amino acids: CASSPSQGHYTF. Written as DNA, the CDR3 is TGTGCCAGCTCACCATCACAGGGGCACTACACCTTC.

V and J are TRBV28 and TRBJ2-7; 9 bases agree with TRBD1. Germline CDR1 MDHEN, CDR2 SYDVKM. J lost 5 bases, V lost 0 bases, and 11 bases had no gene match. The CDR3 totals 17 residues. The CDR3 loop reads CASSLWGVQGAKHEQYF. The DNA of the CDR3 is TGTGCCAGCAGTTTATGGGGAGTACAGGGGGCAAAGCACGAGCAGTACTTC.

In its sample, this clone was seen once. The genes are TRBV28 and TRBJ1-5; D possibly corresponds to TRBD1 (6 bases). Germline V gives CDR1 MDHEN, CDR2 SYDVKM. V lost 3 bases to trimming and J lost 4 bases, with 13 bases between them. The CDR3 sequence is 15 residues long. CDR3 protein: CASSLGGRVNQPQHF. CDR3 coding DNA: TGTGCCAGCAGTTTGGGGGGCAGGGTGAATCAGCCCCAGCATTTT.

The DNA of the CDR3 is TGTGCCACCGGAAGGGAGCGGGGGTTAGAACAGTTCTTC. Translation gives CATGRERGLEQFF. The chain recombines TRBV27 with TRBJ2-1; 8 positions agree with TRBD2. V lost 10 bases, J lost 13 bases, and 15 bases stayed unmatched. Germline V lookup: CDR1 MNHEY, CDR2 SMNVEV (reference sequence). The length of the CDR3 is 13 residues.

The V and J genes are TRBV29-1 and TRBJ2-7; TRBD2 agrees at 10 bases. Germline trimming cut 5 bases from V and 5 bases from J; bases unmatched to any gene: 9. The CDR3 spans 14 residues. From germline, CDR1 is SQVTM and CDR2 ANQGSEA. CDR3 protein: CSVNRAGGADEQYF. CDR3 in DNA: TGCAGCGTTAATCGAGCGGGAGGGGCGGACGAGCAGTACTTC.

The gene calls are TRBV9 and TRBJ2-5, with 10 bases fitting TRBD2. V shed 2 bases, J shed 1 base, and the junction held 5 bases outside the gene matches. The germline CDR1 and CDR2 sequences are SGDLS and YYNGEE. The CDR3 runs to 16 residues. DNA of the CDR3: TGTGCCAGCAGCGTCGGACTAGCGGATCTCCAAGAGACCCAGTACTTC. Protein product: CASSVGLADLQETQYF.

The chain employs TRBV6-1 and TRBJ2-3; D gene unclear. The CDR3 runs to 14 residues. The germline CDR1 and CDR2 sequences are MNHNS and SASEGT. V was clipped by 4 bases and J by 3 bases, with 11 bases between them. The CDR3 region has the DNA TGTGCCAGCAGTGTTGGCAGGCTGACAGATACGCAGTATTTT. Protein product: CASSVGRLTDTQYF.

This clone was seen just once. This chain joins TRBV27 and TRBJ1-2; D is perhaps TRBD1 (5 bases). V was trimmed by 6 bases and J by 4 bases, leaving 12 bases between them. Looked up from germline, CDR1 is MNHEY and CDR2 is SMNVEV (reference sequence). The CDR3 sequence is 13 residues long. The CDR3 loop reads CASSGPRAYGYTF. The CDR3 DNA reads TGTGCCAGCAGCGGCCCCAGGGCCTATGGCTACACCTTC.